What follows are 30 T cell receptor beta chains derived from one specimen sequenced in a study of human T cells and chemical hapten exposure. Time point denoted: patch test 2, 6 weeks after DPC sensitization. Treatment meaning: therapeutic diphenylcyclopropenone sensitization with weekly scalp DPC. Using its own MiXCR run on the RACE reads, TCRdb lists one record per CDR3 protein. The repertoire has some 350,000 distinct CDR3 sequences, about 6% of them found once; the top ten carry about 5.4%. Sequencing used whole blood, obtained in connection with sensitization to the hapten diphenylcyclopropenone (DPC). The receptors come from a woman aged 18-30 years with alopecia areata. Some clones in this sample may be carry-over from other donors' samples.

The chain links TRBV2 to TRBJ1-3; 7 positions agree with TRBD1. There are 18 residues in the CDR3. Germline V gene lookup returns CDR1 SNHLY and CDR2 FYNNEI. The ends lost 3 bases at V and 4 bases at J; junction bases unmatched: 15. Here the CDR3 reads CASSDGRGVGSSGNTIYF. DNA of the CDR3: TGTGCCAGCAGTGACGGCAGGGGGGTAGGATCCTCAGGAAACACCATATATTTT.

This clonotype was counted only a few times. This sequence joins TRBV20-1 and TRBJ2-3; 7 nucleotides match TRBD1. The V gene's germline CDR1 is DFQATT and CDR2 SNEGSKA (reference sequence). The CDR3 covers 14 residues. With 6 bases clipped from V and 4 bases from J, the junction kept 10 bases outside the gene matches. CDR3 nucleotide sequence: TGCAGTGCCCACCCCCGACAGGGTGCAGATACGCAGTATTTT. It encodes CSAHPRQGADTQYF.

The chain uses TRBV7-3 and TRBJ2-2; no clear D gene. Trimming left V 5 bases short and J 3 bases short, with 10 bases between. The CDR3 has 14 amino acids. Germline CDR1 reads SGHTA; CDR2 reads FQGTGA. As DNA, the CDR3 is TGTGCCAGCAGCCCGGATAGGGACACCGGGGAGCTGTTTTTT. This gives the protein CASSPDRDTGELFF.

This clonotype came up a few times. V is TRBV14 and J is TRBJ1-4; tentative D call: TRBD1 (6 bases). This CDR3 is built from 14 residues. V dropped 7 bases and J dropped 4 bases, with 13 bases sitting between them. Germline V gene lookup returns CDR1 SGHDN and CDR2 FVKESK. CDR3 region: CASTGGHNNEKLFF. The CDR3 DNA reads as TGTGCCAGCACCGGGGGGCATAATAATGAAAAACTGTTTTTT.

The CDR3 DNA sequence: TGTGCCAGCAGTTACTCGTTGGGGGGTGAGCAGTTCTTC. Its protein product is CASSYSLGGEQFF. The J gene is TRBJ2-1, the V gene TRBV6-5; TRBD2 might be the D (6 bases). Germline CDR1 and CDR2: MNHEY and SVGAGI. Trimming took 0 bases from V and 9 from J, leaving 9 bases between them. The length of the CDR3 is 13 residues.

In its sample, this clonotype was seen a few times. The CDR3 sequence: CASRKTGGAGTEAFF. The DNA for the CDR3 is TGTGCCAGCAGGAAGACAGGGGGTGCGGGAACTGAAGCTTTCTTT. V and J are TRBV2 and TRBJ1-1; 9 nucleotides agree with TRBD1. The CDR3 is 15 residues long. CDR1 is SNHLY, CDR2 FYNNEI, per germline. The V gene end was trimmed by 6 bases and the J gene end by 5 bases; junction bases not matched to a gene: 10.

The V call is TRBV4-3, the J call TRBJ2-7; TRBD1 aligns across 8 bases. Germline V gene lookup returns CDR1 LGHNA and CDR2 YSLEER. The CDR3 loop spans 14 amino acids. V shed 4 bases and J 7 bases; nucleotides not matched to a gene: 9. DNA of the CDR3: TGCGCCAGCAGCCCGGGACAGGCATCCGATGAGCAGTACTTC. As protein: CASSPGQASDEQYF.

The table lists this clonotype with many counts. CDR3: CASSQQWGSNQPQHF. CDR3 sequence (DNA): TGTGCCAGCAGTCAACAGTGGGGCAGCAATCAGCCCCAGCATTTT. The V call is TRBV27, the J call TRBJ1-5; weak D call: TRBD1 (5 bases). Per the germline V gene, CDR1 is MNHEY and CDR2 is SMNVEV (reference sequence). The length of the CDR3 is 15 residues. Trimming pared 5 bases from V and 1 base from J, leaving 12 bases between.

The sample holds a few counts of this clonotype. The chain recombines TRBV12-5 with TRBJ2-2; TRBD1 agrees at 8 bases. The CDR3 consists of 14 residues. In germline, CDR1 is LGHNT, CDR2 FRNRAP. The V segment lost 4 bases and the J segment 4 bases; nucleotides outside the gene matches: 2. CDR3 region: CASGWDRPTGELFF. The CDR3 region has the DNA TGTGCTAGTGGTTGGGACAGGCCCACCGGGGAGCTGTTTTTT.

This chain joins TRBV4-2 and TRBJ2-3, with 9 bases matching TRBD2. This CDR3 region has 15 residues. Trimming removed 1 base from V and 6 bases from J; junction bases left unmatched: 5. Germline CDR1 reads LGHNA; CDR2 reads YNFKEQ. CDR3 bases: TGTGCCAGCAGCCAAGGTAGCGGGGGCCCGGATACGCAGTATTTT. The encoded protein is CASSQGSGGPDTQYF.

A note on this clonotype: Given a much more abundant clone one base away, this may be a read error. CDR3 sequence reads: CASSLGVGAGGAEAFF. The CDR3 nucleotides read TGTGCCAGCAGTTTAGGGGTGGGGGCTGGAGGGGCTGAAGCTTTCTTT. The genes are TRBV28 and TRBJ1-1, with a tentative D call TRBD1 (6 bases). CDR1 and CDR2 from the germline V gene are MDHEN and SYDVKM. Trimming removed 2 bases from V and 6 bases from J, with 19 bases in between. The CDR3 is 16 amino acids.

J is TRBJ2-2 and V is TRBV6-2 or TRBV6-3, with D maybe TRBD2 (5 bases). V lost 2 bases to trimming and J lost 1 base, with 11 bases between them. This CDR3 spans 16 amino acids. Germline values: CDR1 MNHEY, CDR2 SVGEGT. The CDR3 DNA follows: TGTGCCAGCAGTTACCCGATCGAGGGGAACACCGGGGAGCTGTTTTTT. Its translation is CASSYPIEGNTGELFF.

This clonotype was found a few times. This chain connects TRBV6-5 to TRBJ1-1; 7 bases fit TRBD1. Germline-derived CDR1 and CDR2 are MNHEY and SVGAGI. With V trimmed by 0 bases and J by 3 bases, 16 bases remained unmatched. The CDR3 is made up of 19 amino acids. The CDR3 coding sequence is TGTGCCAGCAGTTACTCGATTGTGGGACAGCGAGTCTGTGACACTGAAGCTTTCTTT. Translating gives CASSYSIVGQRVCDTEAFF.

The chain has TRBV29-1 and TRBJ2-3; no definite D call. Trimming shortened V by 7 bases and J by 3 bases, and 14 bases separated the two germline ends. In germline, CDR1 is SQVTM, CDR2 ANQGSEA. The CDR3 extends over 13 amino acids. The CDR3 loop is CSAGGVTTDTQYF. CDR3 DNA: TGCAGCGCCGGCGGCGTGACGACAGATACGCAGTATTTT.

The rearrangement links TRBV25-1 to TRBJ2-1; D ambiguous. V was cut by 3 bases and J by 10 bases, with 13 bases left in between. The CDR3 totals 13 residues. Germline V gene data show CDR1 as MGHDK and CDR2 as SYGVNS. The CDR3 DNA reads as TGTGCCAGCAGTGAGCCCCAATCGTGGGAGCAGTTCTTC. Protein product: CASSEPQSWEQFF.

This clonotype was recorded at least ten times. J is TRBJ1-5 and V is TRBV28, with D possibly matching TRBD1 (5 bases). The V end lost 4 bases, the J end lost 4 bases, and 17 bases lay between the germline ends. The CDR3 has 16 residues. In germline, CDR1 is MDHEN, CDR2 SYDVKM. The CDR3 DNA reads as TGTGCCAGCAGTTCTGGGGGGAATTGGAAAAATCAGCCCCAGCATTTT. Protein sequence: CASSSGGNWKNQPQHF.

This chain joins TRBV18 and TRBJ2-4; D perhaps matches TRBD2 (5 bases). CDR3 size: 15 residues. CDR1 is KGHSH and CDR2 is LQKENI in the germline V gene. V gave up 3 bases and J gave up 2 bases, with 11 bases separating them. The CDR3 sequence is CASSPSGNSKNIQYF. CDR3 DNA: TGTGCCAGCTCACCTTCCGGGAACTCCAAAAACATTCAGTACTTC. Full variable domain (outside the CDR3, taken from reference TRBV18 and TRBJ2-4): NAGVMQNPRHLVRRRGQEARLRCSPMKGHSHVYWYRQLPEEGLKFMVYLQKENIIDESGMPKERFSAEFPKEGPSILRIQQVVRGDSAAYFCASSPSGNSKNIQYFGAGTRLSVL.

This clonotype appeared a few times. The V and J genes are TRBV2 and TRBJ2-3; 10 positions match TRBD1. The germline CDR1 and CDR2 sequences are SNHLY and FYNNEI. The CDR3 totals 12 residues. J was trimmed by 4 bases and V by 11 bases; bases with no gene match: 3. CDR3 DNA sequence: TGTGCCGGCGACAGGGGGCCAGATACGCAGTATTTT. Translated, it gives CAGDRGPDTQYF.

This clonotype has more than one count but fewer than ten. CDR3 residues: CASSRTGGWITQYF. The DNA for the CDR3 is TGTGCCAGCAGTCGGACAGGGGGCTGGATAACGCAGTATTTT. The chain employs TRBV14 and TRBJ2-3; 11 positions agree with TRBD1. V lost 6 bases to trimming and J lost 9 bases; unmatched junction nucleotides: 8. The CDR3 contains 14 residues. Germline V CDR1 and CDR2: SGHDN, FVKESK. The full variable domain, with the rest looked up from reference TRBV14 and TRBJ2-3, is EAGVTQFPSHSVIEKGQTVTLRCDPISGHDNLYWYRRVMGKEIKFLLHFVKESKQDESGMPNNRFLAERTGGTYSTLKVQPAELEDSGVYFCASSRTGGWITQYFGPGTRLTVL.

Only a few counts were recorded for this clonotype. The junction and the germline gene differ at one end; a read error may be behind it. This chain joins TRBV7-2 and TRBJ2-5; possibly TRBD2 for D (5 bases). Germline CDR1 reads SGHTA; CDR2 reads FQGNSA. The CDR3 is made up of 12 amino acids. The CDR3 spells CASSYDGIPRNF. The CDR3, as DNA: TGTGCCAGCAGCTACGACGGGATCCCGCGGAACTTC.

This clonotype was seen repeatedly, ten times or more. This chain connects TRBV19 to TRBJ1-5; D remains ambiguous. Per germline, CDR1 LNHDA and CDR2 SQIVND (reference sequence). Trimming pared 3 bases from V and 7 bases from J, leaving 13 bases between. The CDR3 is 14 amino acids. DNA of the CDR3: TGTGCCAGTAGTATCCGGGATTTAGGGCAGCCCCAGCATTTT. This encodes CASSIRDLGQPQHF. The complete variable domain, with remaining parts taken from reference TRBV19 and TRBJ1-5, reads DGGITQSPKYLFRKEGQNVTLSCEQNLNHDAMYWYRQDPGQGLRLIYYSQIVNDFQKGDIAEGYSVSREKKESFPLTVTSAQKNPTAFYLCASSIRDLGQPQHFGDGTRLSIL.

This clonotype was detected only a few times. The chain links TRBV28 to TRBJ2-5, with D perhaps matching TRBD2 (5 bases). In germline, CDR1 is MDHEN, CDR2 SYDVKM. The length of the CDR3 is 14 residues. The V end was cut by 8 bases, the J end by 1 base, with 14 bases between. The CDR3 DNA reads as TGTGCCAGCCGAGGCGCGGGTTCCCAAGAGACCCAGTACTTC. Translation gives CASRGAGSQETQYF.

This clonotype appeared many times. This rearrangement joins TRBV7-8 to TRBJ2-5; D is possibly TRBD1 (6 bases). CDR1 is SGHVS, CDR2 FQNEAQ, per germline. Trimming removed 0 bases from V and 2 bases from J, with 13 bases in between. The length of the CDR3 is 16 residues. The CDR3 nucleotides read TGTGCCAGCAGCTTAGCCCTCGGACAGCTACAAGAGACCCAGTACTTC. Residues: CASSLALGQLQETQYF.

In this sample, this clonotype turned up a few times. The chain has TRBV6-5 and TRBJ2-1, with 7 positions matching TRBD2. Germline CDR1 reads MNHEY; CDR2 reads SVGAGI. The J segment lost 8 bases and the V segment lost 7 bases, leaving 11 bases of the junction unmatched. The CDR3 sequence is 14 residues long. The chain's CDR3 is CASTGGLAGDEQFF. The CDR3 bases are TGTGCCAGCACGGGGGGATTAGCGGGCGATGAGCAGTTCTTC.

The sample holds many counts of this clonotype. The genes are TRBV5-1 and TRBJ1-1; the match to TRBD1 covers 8 bases. V shed 10 bases and J 6 bases; nucleotides not matched to a gene: 11. CDR3 length equals 13 residues. CDR1 is SGHRS, CDR2 YFSETQ, per germline. CDR3 bases: TGCGCCGGGTCCCAGGGGGCGGGGGCTGAAGCTTTCTTT. Protein product: CAGSQGAGAEAFF.

A few counts support this clonotype. J is TRBJ2-3 and V is TRBV6-2 or TRBV6-3, with 11 positions matching TRBD2. This CDR3 is built from 18 residues. J lost 5 bases, V lost 6 bases, and 16 bases had no gene match. Germline CDR1 is MNHEY and CDR2 is SVGEGT. The CDR3 bases are TGTGCCAGCAGCCGACGCTCTCAACTAGCGGGGGCTGGAGATACGCAGTATTTT. Encoded protein: CASSRRSQLAGAGDTQYF.

This rearrangement joins TRBV9 to TRBJ2-7, with 8 nucleotides matching TRBD1. V was clipped by 4 bases and J by 5 bases; unmatched bases: 8. Germline V gene sequence: CDR1 SGDLS, CDR2 YYNGEE. The CDR3 length is 14 residues. The CDR3 region has the DNA TGTGCCAGCAGCCCGGAGGCAGGGGGCGACGAGCAGTACTTC. It codes for CASSPEAGGDEQYF.

This clonotype was detected only a few times. The chain employs TRBV20-1 and TRBJ2-3; 12 bases align to TRBD2. Germline V gives CDR1 DFQATT, CDR2 SNEGSKA (reference sequence). The V and J ends lost 3 bases and 1 base, in that order; junction bases with no gene match: 2. The CDR3 has 15 amino acids. Here the CDR3 DNA reads TGCAGTGCTAGGACTAGCGGGGGAGGCACAGATACGCAGTATTTT. As protein: CSARTSGGGTDTQYF.

This clonotype was observed at least ten times. The chain has TRBV5-1 and TRBJ1-1, with D unclear. From germline, CDR1 is SGHRS and CDR2 YFSETQ. Deletions cut 4 bases from V and 0 bases from J, with 13 bases between. CDR3 size: 15 residues. The CDR3 region is CASSLQGRMNTEAFF. CDR3 sequence (DNA): TGCGCCAGCAGCCTCCAAGGGCGGATGAACACTGAAGCTTTCTTT.

This chain joins TRBV6-5 and TRBJ2-1; D unresolved. The CDR3 contains 15 residues. The V gene lost 0 bases and the J gene lost 9 bases, with 15 bases spanning the gap. CDR1 and CDR2 (germline): MNHEY, SVGAGI. CDR3 amino acids: CASSYSTISHSEQFF. DNA of the CDR3: TGTGCCAGCAGTTACTCAACGATCTCGCACTCTGAGCAGTTCTTC.